The 30 T cell receptor beta chains below were found in one sample sequenced in a study of cytomegalovirus exposure and HLA in healthy donors. The PCR made use of 60 Vbeta and 13 Jbeta primers. The method was immunoSEQ multiplex PCR; TCRdb's version includes in-frame clones alone and lacks a portion of them. Of fewer than 250,000 clones in the sample, almost 80% were seen once. Source material: PBMCs. These receptor sequences come from a man between 18 and 35 years old in good health and CMV-seronegative.

This chain uses TRBV2 with TRBJ1-6, with D maybe TRBD1 (6 bases). Germline CDR1 and CDR2: SNHLY and FYNNEI. The CDR3 runs 15 residues. Trimming took 1 base from V and 7 from J, leaving 11 bases between them. CDR3 in amino acids: CASSEDRAYNSPLHF. CDR3 coding DNA: TGTGCCAGCAGTGAAGACAGGGCATACAATTCACCCCTCCACTTT.

The V and J genes are TRBV7-2 and TRBJ2-7, with a possible D match to TRBD1 (5 bases). The CDR3 contains 16 residues. V lost 0 bases and J lost 4, with 16 bases in between. Germline V gene lookup returns CDR1 SGHTA and CDR2 FQGNSA. The CDR3 here is CASSLAGQVPFYEQYF. The CDR3, as DNA: TGTGCCAGCAGCTTAGCGGGGCAGGTCCCCTTTTACGAGCAGTACTTC. Variable domain in full (rest from reference TRBV7-2 and TRBJ2-7): GAGVSQSPSNKVTEKGKDVELRCDPISGHTALYWYRQSLGQGLEFLIYFQGNSAPDKSGLPSDRFSAERTGGSVSTLTIQRTQQEDSAVYLCASSLAGQVPFYEQYFGPGTRLTVT.

This clone was found a few times. This chain connects TRBV5-4 to TRBJ1-1; no reliable D call. Trimming removed 3 bases at V and 4 bases at J, with 7 bases between. The germline CDR1 and CDR2 sequences are SGHNT and YYREEE (reference sequence). The CDR3 totals 12 residues. In DNA, the CDR3 is TGTGCCAGCAGCTCACCGGGCACTGAAGCTTTCTTT. Its translation: CASSSPGTEAFF.

This clone was observed a few times. The rearrangement links TRBV27 to TRBJ2-1, with 11 bases identical to TRBD2. The junction had 10 bases not matched to a gene; V was cut back by 5 bases and J by 7 bases. The germline gives CDR1 MNHEY, CDR2 SMNVEV (reference sequence). CDR3 length: 16 residues. The CDR3 DNA reads as TGTGCCAGCAGTCCCCGGGTAGCGGGGGGGTTAAATGAGCAGTTCTTC. Its translation: CASSPRVAGGLNEQFF.

V and J are TRBV28 and TRBJ1-2, with a possible D match to TRBD1 (5 bases). The V gene lost 10 bases and the J gene lost 2 bases, with 11 bases spanning the gap. This CDR3 spans 12 amino acids. CDR1 is MDHEN, CDR2 SYDVKM, per germline. In DNA form, the CDR3 reads TGTGCCACTAGGGGCAACAACTATGGCTACACCTTC. It is translated as CATRGNNYGYTF.

A word on this clone: Its ends do not fully match the called genes, so a read error is possible. The chain uses TRBV5-6 and TRBJ1-6; weak D call: TRBD1 (6 bases). The germline V gene encodes CDR1 SGHDT and CDR2 YYEEEE. There are 11 residues in the CDR3. The CDR3 region has the DNA TGTGCCAGCAGCTTGAGGGACATGCCGGCCTTT. It is translated as CASSLRDMPAF.

The chain is built from TRBV27 and TRBJ2-3; 7 nucleotides agree with TRBD2. This CDR3 region has 19 residues. V gave up 0 bases and J gave up 0 bases; unmatched junction bases: 12. Per the germline V gene, CDR1 is MNHEY and CDR2 is SMNVEV (reference sequence). In DNA form, the CDR3 reads TGTGCCAGCAGTTTATCCCCCCTACTAGCGCGGACTAGCACAGATACGCAGTATTTT. Its protein product is CASSLSPLLARTSTDTQYF.

The chain carries TRBV19 and TRBJ1-2, with D maybe TRBD1 (6 bases). CDR1 is LNHDA and CDR2 is SQIVND in the germline V gene (reference sequence). V shed 7 bases and J shed 5 bases, with 17 bases lying between them. This CDR3 spans 14 amino acids. The CDR3 loop is CASTGTPAWYGYTF. The CDR3 region has the DNA TGTGCCAGTACCGGGACACCGGCCTGGTATGGCTACACCTTC.

V is TRBV4-1 and J is TRBJ2-2; D might be TRBD2 (5 bases). The V end was cut by 0 bases, the J end by 6 bases, with 17 bases between. The CDR3 runs 17 residues. Germline lookup yields CDR1 MGHRA and CDR2 YSYEKL. The CDR3 here is CASSQDRLGGYAGELFF. The DNA for the CDR3 is TGCGCCAGCAGCCAAGATCGATTGGGCGGGTACGCCGGGGAGCTGTTTTTT.

The chain recombines TRBV2 with TRBJ2-2; no definite D call. The CDR3 totals 14 residues. Looked up from germline, CDR1 is SNHLY and CDR2 is FYNNEI. V dropped 6 bases and J dropped 0 bases, with 8 bases sitting between them. CDR3 sequence (DNA): TGTGCCAGCAGACTCACTACGAACACCGGGGAGCTGTTTTTT. Its protein is CASRLTTNTGELFF.

The chain carries TRBV10-3 and TRBJ2-7; TRBD2 matches at 8 bases. The germline V gene has CDR1 ENHRY and CDR2 SYGVKD. J lost 6 bases, V lost 6 bases, and 10 bases had no gene match. This CDR3 is 14 amino acids long. The CDR3 loop reads CAISAGGPAIEQYF. The DNA of the CDR3 is TGTGCCATCAGCGCGGGAGGACCTGCGATCGAGCAGTACTTC.

The rearrangement uses TRBV6-5 and TRBJ1-1; D uncertain. Trimming removed 6 bases from V and 0 bases from J, with 14 bases in between. CDR3 length equals 15 residues. CDR1 MNHEY and CDR2 SVGAGI come from the germline V gene. This CDR3 reads CASSNRRGVNTEAFF. For the CDR3, the DNA is TGTGCCAGCAGCAATAGACGGGGAGTGAACACTGAAGCTTTCTTT.

The V call is TRBV5-5, the J call TRBJ2-5; 9 bases match TRBD1. This CDR3 is 18 amino acids long. V gave up 3 bases and J gave up 3 bases; unmatched junction bases: 15. Germline V CDR1 and CDR2: SGHKS, YYEKEE (reference sequence). Written as DNA, the CDR3 is TGTGCCAGCAGCTCGAAGGTCCGGGACAGGGTAGTTGAAGAGACCCAGTACTTC. Translating gives CASSSKVRDRVVEETQYF.

The chain has TRBV14 and TRBJ2-1; 7 bases line up with TRBD1. CDR1 is SGHDN, CDR2 FVKESK, per germline. The J segment lost 8 bases and the V segment lost 4 bases, leaving 5 bases of the junction unmatched. There are 13 residues in the CDR3. The CDR3 sequence is CASSRLQGDEQFF. The CDR3 DNA reads as TGTGCCAGCAGCCGACTGCAGGGGGATGAGCAGTTCTTC.

This chain uses TRBV23-1 with TRBJ2-1; 9 bases are shared with TRBD2. TRBV23-1 is an ORF, and what it does is uncertain. The ends lost 0 bases at V and 4 bases at J; junction bases unmatched: 4. The CDR3 totals 16 residues. As DNA, the CDR3 is TGCGCCAGCAGTCAATCAAGACTAGCGGATTACAATGAGCAGTTCTTC. This sequence encodes CASSQSRLADYNEQFF.

The genes are TRBV27 and TRBJ1-4; 9 positions agree with TRBD1. Germline CDR1 MNHEY, CDR2 SMNVEV (reference sequence). J lost 0 bases, V lost 6 bases, and 5 bases had no gene match. This CDR3 spans 16 amino acids. The CDR3 is CASRRTGVATNEKLFF. The CDR3 DNA follows: TGTGCCAGCAGACGGACAGGGGTCGCAACTAATGAAAAACTGTTTTTT. Together with reference TRBV27 and TRBJ1-4, the CDR3 gives the full variable domain: EAQVTQNPRYLITVTGKKLTVTCSQNMNHEYMSWYRQDPGLGLRQIYYSMNVEVTDKGDVPEGYKVSRKEKRNFPLILESPSPNQTSLYFCASRRTGVATNEKLFFGSGTQLSVL.

This clone showed up just a few times. In the same sample, other DNA sequences code for this CDR3. The chain couples TRBV18 to TRBJ1-1, with a weak D call TRBD1 (6 bases). This CDR3 region has 13 residues. From germline, CDR1 is KGHSH and CDR2 LQKENI. Deletions cut 5 bases from V and 2 bases from J, with 9 bases between. CDR3 DNA sequence: TGTGCCAGCTCAATACAGGGTAACACTGAAGCTTTCTTT. As protein: CASSIQGNTEAFF.

The chain uses TRBV4-2 and TRBJ1-2, with D unresolved. Germline CDR1 is LGHNA and CDR2 is YNFKEQ. V was pared by 0 bases and J by 5 bases, with 7 bases between. CDR3 length: 13 amino acids. The CDR3 sequence is CASSQDPIYGYTF. The CDR3 DNA is TGTGCCAGCAGCCAAGACCCCATTTATGGCTACACCTTC.

The chain uses TRBV2 and TRBJ2-3; TRBD2 aligns across 12 bases. Germline V gene lookup returns CDR1 SNHLY and CDR2 FYNNEI. Germline trimming cut 6 bases from V and 0 bases from J; bases unmatched to any gene: 13. The CDR3 runs 19 residues. CDR3 sequence reads: CASSPPTSGGSLSTDTQYF. CDR3 in DNA: TGTGCCAGCAGCCCACCTACTAGCGGGGGGTCGCTTAGCACAGATACGCAGTATTTT.

The chain recombines TRBV6-5 with TRBJ2-7; 10 bases align to TRBD2. The germline V gene has CDR1 MNHEY and CDR2 SVGAGI. Germline trimming cut 5 bases from V and 1 base from J; bases unmatched to any gene: 5. The CDR3 has 15 residues. The chain's CDR3 is CASSPTSGASYEQYF. The DNA for the CDR3 is TGTGCCAGCAGTCCTACTAGCGGGGCTTCCTACGAGCAGTACTTC.

J is TRBJ2-7 and V is TRBV7-3, with TRBD1 matching over 8 bases. V dropped 4 bases and J dropped 2; count of bases not matched to a gene: 25. The CDR3 is 21 amino acids. Germline V lookup: CDR1 SGHTA, CDR2 FQGTGA. For the CDR3, the DNA is TGTGCCAGCAGCTCGACCTACGCCGGGACAGGCTCATCAAAAAAAGCCTACGAGCAGTACTTC. It yields the protein CASSSTYAGTGSSKKAYEQYF. The whole variable domain, filled in from reference TRBV7-3 and TRBJ2-7, reads GAGVSQTPSNKVTEKGKYVELRCDPISGHTALYWYRQSLGQGPEFLIYFQGTGAADDSGLPNDRFFAVRPEGSVSTLKIQRTERGDSAVYLCASSSTYAGTGSSKKAYEQYFGPGTRLTVT.

The rearrangement uses TRBV6-5 and TRBJ2-7; tentatively, D is TRBD1 (5 bases). V dropped 3 bases and J dropped 4 bases, with 10 bases sitting between them. This CDR3 comprises 13 residues. Germline V gives CDR1 MNHEY, CDR2 SVGAGI. CDR3 loop: CASSYSRQYEQYF. In DNA, the CDR3 is TGTGCCAGCAGTTATAGTAGACAGTACGAGCAGTACTTC.

This chain uses TRBV19 with TRBJ1-2; weak D call: TRBD1 (6 bases). This CDR3 has 14 amino acids. Between the trimmed V and J ends, which lost 1 base and 4 bases, there was a span of 10 bases. Germline V gene data show CDR1 as LNHDA and CDR2 as SQIVND (reference sequence). The CDR3, as DNA: TGTGCCAGTAGTATAGGCGGACAGAGCTATGGCTACACCTTC. Translated: CASSIGGQSYGYTF.

This clone turned up a few times. The chain recombines TRBV25-1 with TRBJ2-3, with 8 bases that match TRBD1. The CDR3 has 15 amino acids. Germline CDR1 reads MGHDK; CDR2 reads SYGVNS. The V segment lost 5 bases and the J segment 4 bases; nucleotides outside the gene matches: 8. CDR3 amino acids: CASSHSGQGPDTQYF. Written as DNA, the CDR3 is TGTGCCAGCAGTCACTCTGGACAGGGACCAGATACGCAGTATTTT. Full variable domain (missing parts from reference TRBV25-1 and TRBJ2-3): EADIYQTPRYLVIGTGKKITLECSQTMGHDKMYWYQQDPGMELHLIHYSYGVNSTEKGDLSSESTVSRIRTEHFPLTLESARPSHTSQYLCASSHSGQGPDTQYFGPGTRLTVL.

CDR3 residues: CASSILAGGPDTQYF. DNA for the CDR3: TGCGCCAGCAGTATACTAGCGGGAGGGCCAGATACGCAGTATTTT. V and J are TRBV4-3 and TRBJ2-3, with 13 bases aligning to TRBD2. This CDR3 has 15 amino acids. With 6 bases clipped from V and 4 bases from J, the junction kept 4 bases outside the gene matches. Germline-derived CDR1 and CDR2 are LGHNA and YSLEER.

The chain uses TRBV6-1 and TRBJ1-5; weak D call: TRBD1 (6 bases). V was pared by 9 bases and J by 3 bases, with 9 bases between. This CDR3 spans 12 amino acids. From germline, CDR1 is MNHNS and CDR2 SASEGT. CDR3 amino acids: CASRQVNQPQHF. DNA of the CDR3: TGTGCCAGTAGACAGGTCAATCAGCCCCAGCATTTT.

This clone was recorded only once. The V call is TRBV9, the J call TRBJ2-1; the match to TRBD2 covers 9 bases. The CDR3 is 16 residues long. From germline, CDR1 is SGDLS and CDR2 YYNGEE. The V and J ends lost 0 bases and 3 bases, in that order; junction bases with no gene match: 4. The CDR3 spells CASSVGAGGIYNEQFF. As DNA, the CDR3 is TGTGCCAGCAGCGTAGGAGCGGGAGGCATCTACAATGAGCAGTTCTTC.

CDR3 sequence reads: CASSPPPAQAHEQYF. CDR3 nucleotides: TGTGCCAGCAGCCCTCCCCCTGCCCAAGCCCACGAGCAGTACTTC. The rearrangement uses TRBV9 and TRBJ2-7; no clear D. This CDR3 has 15 amino acids. From germline, CDR1 is SGDLS and CDR2 YYNGEE. The V and J ends lost 4 bases and 5 bases respectively, with 19 bases between them.

This clone has only one observation. The chain combines TRBV4-2 with TRBJ2-1; TRBD2 agrees at 10 bases. Germline V gives CDR1 LGHNA, CDR2 YNFKEQ. This CDR3 is 20 amino acids long. V was pared by 1 base and J by 2 bases, with 14 bases of the junction left unmatched. In DNA form, the CDR3 reads TGTGCCAGCAGCCAAGCAAGGGGGGGCGGAGGACTAGCGGCCTACAATGAGCAGTTCTTC. Translated: CASSQARGGGGLAAYNEQFF.

The V and J genes are TRBV30 and TRBJ2-2, with 7 bases aligning to TRBD2. The ends lost 5 bases at V and 5 bases at J; junction bases unmatched: 5. Germline V gene data show CDR1 as GTSNPN and CDR2 as SVGIG (reference sequence). The length of the CDR3 is 13 residues. The CDR3 DNA is TGTGCCTGGGGCCCCGGGGGGACCGGGGAGCTGTTTTTT. It is translated as CAWGPGGTGELFF.